This T cell receptor beta chain originates from a study of monozygotic twins with inflammatory bowel disease. TCRdb re-called the 5' RACE reads and gives one entry per CDR3 protein, without DNA. The sample is made up of around 200,000 distinct CDR3 sequences, and the top ten hold less than 2% of it. Germline V gene lookup returns CDR1 SGHRS and CDR2 YFSETQ. The CDR3 is 15 amino acids. As regards this clonotype: What it binds is unknown.

Study outcomes and limitations: Differing T cell subtypes remained indistinguishable. Varied immunosuppressive treatments among patients may have increased repertoire variability. Lower sharing of clonotypes with other individuals was seen in IBD patients than in healthy twins. This was most marked in patients showing signs of disease activity.

J is TRBJ2-7 and V is TRBV5-1; TCRdb designates TRBD1, a call that cannot be tested without DNA. This clonotype was sampled from a human donor with ulcerative colitis or Crohn's disease, or a healthy co-twin of an affected twin (not recorded which). The material sequenced was blood. This CDR3 reads CASSLGTGKKGEQYF.